This T cell receptor beta chain was retrieved from a study of blood T cell repertoires in COVID-19 (dated by TCRdb to about 2020). About the full investigation: Samples from collaborators originated in the United States, Italy and Spain and spanned both the acute and convalescent phases of COVID-19. Where available, HLA class I and class II types were obtained from metadata supplied by the sample provider rather than from assay-based typing. The sample metadata nearly always contained a de-identified subject ID, COVID-19 status, age in years and sex. Deeply sampled blood TCRbeta repertoires from subjects exposed to, actively infected with, or recovered from COVID-19 were included in the dataset. The repertoires were released in a freely available public database intended as a resource for research on the immune response to SARS-CoV-2. The material from the prospective study consisted of cDNA or gDNA derived from T cells, B-cell-depleted T cells, or PBMCs. The samples were drawn from the first 160 participants of the ongoing ImmuneRACE study and from over a thousand subjects provided by 6 global collaborators. Beyond this particular receptor, the publication reports: The quantity of clinical and demographic metadata differed by source and by participant and was supplied without curation.

Details on this clone: It has no known antigen specificity. No base-level quality is on record; no much larger clone is a single base apart.

Collaborating institutions collected whole blood in K2EDTA tubes following their own protocols. For TCRbeta analysis, collaborators shipped samples as frozen whole blood, isolated PBMCs, or DNA extracted from either of those sample types. The immunoSEQ Assay, a bias-controlled multiplex PCR, was used to amplify TCRbeta CDR3 regions from genomic DNA. In the source study's methods: Within the assay, amplification of reference gene primers was used to estimate how many nucleated cells each sample contained. To quantify the absolute abundance of each unique TCRbeta CDR3 rearrangement, sequence reads were collapsed and filtered. Productive Simpson clonality was computed per sample as the square root of Simpson's diversity index over productive rearrangements. TCRdb's version of the immuneACCESS table is confined to in-frame rearrangements and falls short of the full clone set. An unresolved V gene accounts for under half of the shortfall where checked; the remainder is of unknown origin. That table supplies the V and J calls and clone size; D and trimming were determined from the DNA. In this sample the table shows some 100,000 clones, about 89% of which occur a single time. 0.97% of the sample is in the top ten clones.

The receptor was derived from a man aged 55 to 69 with acute or convalescent COVID-19. Sequences were obtained from peripheral blood.

At the DNA level, the sequence is TGTGCTAGTGGTTTGGTACAGGGGGCGGGCACTGAAGCTTTCTTT. Translation gives CASGLVQGAGTEAFF. The V and J segments used are TRBV12-5 and TRBJ1-1, with TRBD1 matching 9 junction bases. The CDR3 spans 15 residues, from the cysteine through the phenylalanine. Only CDR3 DNA remains: 45 bases, in frame from the first base. In the germline V gene, CDR1 corresponds to LGHNT and CDR2 to FRNRAP. Trimming leaves V shorter by 0 bases and J shorter by 4 bases, with the junction holding 3 bases beyond the gene matches.